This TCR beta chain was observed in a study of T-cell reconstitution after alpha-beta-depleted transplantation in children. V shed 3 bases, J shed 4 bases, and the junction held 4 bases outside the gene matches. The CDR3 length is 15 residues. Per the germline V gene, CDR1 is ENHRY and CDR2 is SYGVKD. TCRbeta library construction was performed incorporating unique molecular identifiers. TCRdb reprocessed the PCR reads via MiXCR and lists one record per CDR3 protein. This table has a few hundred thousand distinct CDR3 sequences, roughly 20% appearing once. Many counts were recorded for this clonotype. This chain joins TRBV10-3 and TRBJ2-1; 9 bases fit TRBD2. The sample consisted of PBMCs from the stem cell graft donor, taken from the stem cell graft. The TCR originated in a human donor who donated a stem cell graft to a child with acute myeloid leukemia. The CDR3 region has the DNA TGTGCCATCAGTGAAAGCGGGGGGACGTACAATGAGCAGTTCTTC. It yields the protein CAISESGGTYNEQFF.